Listed below are T cell receptor beta chains from one sample, sequenced in a study of control samples from healthy donors and cancer patients. Assay used: immunoSEQ multiplex PCR; TCRdb lists only in-frame clones, some missing. The sample includes some 120,000 clones, around 87% of them seen just once. Sequenced material: blood. All receptors come from a man between 60 and 75 years old in good health. Both conserved end residues are part of each CDR3. D genes are given only for firm matches. Rows may omit the clone size; those that give it use once, few, many or a size class.

D gene	J gene	V gene	CDR3 length	clone size	CDR3 DNA	CDR3 protein
-	TRBJ1-1	TRBV3-1/TRBV3-2	15	-	TGTGCCAGCAGCCAAGATAAAGGGGTGGGCACTGAAGCTTTCTTT	CASSQDKGVGTEAFF
TRBD1	TRBJ2-3	TRBV28	16	-	TGTGCCAGCAGTTCAACGGACAGGGCATCGGCAGATACGCAGTATTTT	CASSSTDRASADTQYF
-	TRBJ1-5	TRBV19	12	-	TGTGCAGTAGGGGTAGGAAATCAGCCCCAGCATTTT	CAVGVGNQPQHF
-	TRBJ1-3	TRBV3-1/TRBV3-2	14	-	TGTGCCAGCACCACCGGGGGGTCTGGAAACACCATATATTTT	CASTTGGSGNTIYF
TRBD1	TRBJ1-4	TRBV3-1/TRBV3-2	13	-	TGTGCCAGCAGTCGGACAGGGGGCGAAAAACTGTTTTTT	CASSRTGGEKLFF
-	TRBJ1-1	TRBV7-9	12	few	TGTGCCAGCAGCTGGGTTAGCACTGAAGCTTTCTTT	CASSWVSTEAFF
TRBD1	TRBJ2-1	TRBV19	15	-	TGTGCCAGTAGGCGGACAGGACTTACCCACAATGAGCAGTTCTTC	CASRRTGLTHNEQFF
-	TRBJ1-4	TRBV15	15	-	TGTGCCACCAGCACCTTTGGGTCCACTAATGAAAAACTGTTTTTT	CATSTFGSTNEKLFF
TRBD1	TRBJ2-5	TRBV3-1/TRBV3-2	17	-	TGTGCCAGCAGTCCTTCCTTCCGGACAGGGGATTGGGAGACCCAGTACTTC	CASSPSFRTGDWETQYF
-	TRBJ1-6	TRBV19	13	few	TGTGCCACCCACAGTGGCCTTAATTCACCCCTCCACTTT	CATHSGLNSPLHF
TRBD1	TRBJ1-1	TRBV18	14	-	TGTGCCAGTTCGATTCAGGGGGCGCAGACTGAAGCTTTCTTT	CASSIQGAQTEAFF
-	TRBJ1-4	TRBV12-3/TRBV12-4	13	-	TGTGCCAGCAGTTTAAGGCGAAATGAAAAACTGTTTTTT	CASSLRRNEKLFF
TRBD2	TRBJ2-7	TRBV2	13	-	TGTGCCAGCATAGAGCGGGGGCGCGACGAGCAGTACTTC	CASIERGRDEQYF